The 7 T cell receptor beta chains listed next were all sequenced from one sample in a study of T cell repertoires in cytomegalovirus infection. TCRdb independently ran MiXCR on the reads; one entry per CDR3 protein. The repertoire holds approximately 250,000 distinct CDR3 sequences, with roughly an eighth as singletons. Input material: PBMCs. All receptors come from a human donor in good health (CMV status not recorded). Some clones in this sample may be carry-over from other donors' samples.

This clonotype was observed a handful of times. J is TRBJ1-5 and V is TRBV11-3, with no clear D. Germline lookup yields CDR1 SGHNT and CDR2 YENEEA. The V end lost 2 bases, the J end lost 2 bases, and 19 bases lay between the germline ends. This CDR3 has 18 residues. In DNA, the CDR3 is TGTGCCAGCAGCTTAACAAAGGAGAGACCTCTCCGCAATCAGCCCCAGCATTTT. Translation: CASSLTKERPLRNQPQHF. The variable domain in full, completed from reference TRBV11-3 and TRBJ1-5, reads EAGVVQSPRYKIIEKKQPVAFWCNPISGHNTLYWYLQNLGQGPELLIRYENEEAVDDSQLPKDRFSAERLKGVDSTLKIQPAELGDSAVYLCASSLTKERPLRNQPQHFGDGTRLSIL.

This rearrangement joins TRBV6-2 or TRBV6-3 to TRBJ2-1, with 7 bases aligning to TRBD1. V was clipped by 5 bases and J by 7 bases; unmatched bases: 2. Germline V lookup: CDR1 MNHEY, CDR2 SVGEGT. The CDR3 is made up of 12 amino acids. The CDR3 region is CASSKTGNEQFF. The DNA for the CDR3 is TGTGCCAGCAGTAAGACAGGGAATGAGCAGTTCTTC.

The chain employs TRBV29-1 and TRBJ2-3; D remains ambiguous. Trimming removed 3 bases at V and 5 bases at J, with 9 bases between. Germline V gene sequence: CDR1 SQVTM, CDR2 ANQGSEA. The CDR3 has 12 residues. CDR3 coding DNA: TGCAGCGTTGATCAAGCAAGAGATACGCAGTATTTT. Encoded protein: CSVDQARDTQYF.

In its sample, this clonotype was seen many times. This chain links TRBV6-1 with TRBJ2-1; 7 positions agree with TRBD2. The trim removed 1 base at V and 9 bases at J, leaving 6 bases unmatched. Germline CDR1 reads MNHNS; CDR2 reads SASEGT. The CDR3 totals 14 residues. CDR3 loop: CASSEVGGTTEQFF. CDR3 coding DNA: TGTGCCAGCAGTGAAGTTGGTGGGACTACTGAGCAGTTCTTC.

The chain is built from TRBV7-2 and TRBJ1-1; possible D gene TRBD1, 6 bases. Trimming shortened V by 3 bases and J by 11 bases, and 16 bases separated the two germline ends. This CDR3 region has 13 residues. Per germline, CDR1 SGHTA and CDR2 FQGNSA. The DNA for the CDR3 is TGTGCCAGCAGCTTCGAATTACAGGGATACGCTTTCTTT. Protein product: CASSFELQGYAFF.

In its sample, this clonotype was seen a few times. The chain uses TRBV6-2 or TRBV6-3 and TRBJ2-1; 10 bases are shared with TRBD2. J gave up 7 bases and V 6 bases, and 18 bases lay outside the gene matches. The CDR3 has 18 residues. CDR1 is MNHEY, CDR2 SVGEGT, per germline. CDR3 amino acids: CASRLVSGAGGPRNEQFF. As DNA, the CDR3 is TGTGCCAGCAGGCTCGTGAGTGGAGCGGGAGGGCCGCGAAATGAGCAGTTCTTC.

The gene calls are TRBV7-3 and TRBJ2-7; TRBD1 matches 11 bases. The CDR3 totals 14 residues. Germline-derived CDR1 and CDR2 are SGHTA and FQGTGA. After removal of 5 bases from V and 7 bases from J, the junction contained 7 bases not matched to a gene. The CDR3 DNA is TGTGCCAGCAGCCAAACCGGGACAGGGGGTGAGCAGTACTTC. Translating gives CASSQTGTGGEQYF.